The clone carrying this T cell receptor (beta chain) was recorded once. Per the germline V gene, CDR1 is SEHNR and CDR2 is FQNEAQ (reference sequence). V lost 8 bases, J lost 5 bases, and 9 bases lay in between. The CDR3 runs 11 residues. Authors' analysis steps: Estimation of nucleated cell counts relied on the amplification of reference gene primers. The method was immunoSEQ multiplex PCR; TCRdb's version includes in-frame clones alone and lacks a portion of them. For V, J and clone size, that table is used; D and trimming come from the DNA. The sample has 65,000 to 75,000 clones; 80% to 85% are singletons. This specimen comes from a study of blood T cell repertoires in COVID-19. Whole-study context: The samples span acute and convalescent COVID-19 from the United States, Italy and Spain. In each case, the material was cDNA or gDNA derived from T cells, B-cell-depleted T cells, or PBMCs.

The origin of this receptor is a woman older than 75 with acute or convalescent COVID-19. V is TRBV7-9 and J is TRBJ2-5; D gene uncertain. Source material: peripheral blood. The CDR3 sequence is CASGIGETQYF. The CDR3 nucleotides are TGTGCCAGCGGTATCGGTGAGACCCAGTACTTC.